This TCR beta chain originates from a study of blood T cells in healthy people across ages. A second PCR of roughly 7 to 11 cycles used a sample-barcoded 5' primer and a J-beta primer mix. One entry per CDR3 protein results from TCRdb running MiXCR on the 5' RACE reads. The sample lists fewer than 1,200,000 distinct CDR3 sequences, 20% to 25% occurring once. In this sample, this clonotype turned up a few times. The junction differs from germline at one of its ends, possibly a read error. Germline lookup yields CDR1 LGHDT and CDR2 YNNKEL (reference sequence). This CDR3 is built from 18 residues. These sequences were also reported in another study, on T cells of mothers and their children.

The receptor comes from a girl aged 2 to 10 in good health. The chain employs TRBV3-1 and TRBJ1-2; D might be TRBD1 (6 bases). Material: blood. CDR3 region: CAGSQGMRGGPANYGYTF. CDR3 nucleotides: TGTGCCGGCAGCCAAGGAATGAGGGGGGGCCCAGCTAACTATGGCTACACCTTC. Full variable domain (remainder filled in from reference TRBV3-1 and TRBJ1-2): DTAVSQTPKYLVTQMGNDKSIKCEQNLGHDTMYWYKQDSKKFLKIMFSYNNKELIINETVPNRFSPKSPDKAHLNLHINSLELGDSAVYFCAGSQGMRGGPANYGYTFGSGTRLTVV.